This is a list of T cell receptor beta chains from one sample in a study of T cell responses to AZD1222 COVID-19 vaccine. TCRdb's table, derived via immunoSEQ multiplex PCR, lists solely in-frame clones and lacks some. The repertoire holds 100,000 to 130,000 clones, about 90% seen once, with roughly 21% in the top ten. Sequencing was performed on peripheral blood, taken on day 0 of AZD1222 vaccination. Receptors originate from an adult in good health. The CDR3 runs from the conserved cysteine through the conserved F or W. D genes are given only for firm matches. Not every row has a clone size; where given, it reads once, few, many or a size class.

>TRBD1|TRBJ2-1|TRBV6-5|.
CASSYSWTGPRNEQFF
TGTGCCAGCAGTTACTCATGGACAGGGCCAAGAAATGAGCAGTTCTTC
>TRBD2|TRBJ2-7|TRBV7-2|.
CASSSFGLAGGYEQYF
TGTGCCAGCAGCTCATTCGGACTAGCGGGGGGCTACGAGCAGTACTTC
>TRBD2|TRBJ2-5|TRBV3-1/TRBV3-2|once
CASSEKEAGIQETQYF
TGTGCCAGCAGCGAAAAAGAAGCGGGGATCCAAGAGACCCAGTACTTC
>.|TRBJ2-7|TRBV7-2|.
CASSLGAPYSSYEQYF
TGTGCCAGCAGCTTAGGAGCGCCCTATAGCTCCTACGAGCAGTACTTC
>.|TRBJ1-3|TRBV28|.
CASSLIQGGNTIYF
TGTGCCAGCAGTTTAATACAGGGAGGAAACACCATATATTTT
>TRBD1|TRBJ1-5|TRBV15|.
CATSRGQGVNQPQHF
TGTGCCACCAGCAGAGGACAGGGCGTCAATCAGCCCCAGCATTTT
>TRBD1|TRBJ2-7|TRBV5-4|.
CASRRQGAWDEQYF
TGTGCCAGCAGAAGACAGGGGGCCTGGGACGAGCAGTACTTC
>.|TRBJ2-1|TRBV5-6|.
CASSLSPRGIDEQFF
TGTGCCAGCAGCTTATCTCCCCGCGGTATCGATGAGCAGTTCTTC
>.|TRBJ1-1|TRBV9|few
CASSVAGTDTEAFF
TGTGCCAGCAGCGTAGCAGGGACCGACACTGAAGCTTTCTTT
>.|TRBJ1-3|TRBV7-9|.
CASSRQRAVGNTIYF
TGTGCCAGCAGCCGGCAGCGGGCAGTTGGAAACACCATATATTTT
>TRBD1|TRBJ1-1|TRBV18|.
CASSTTGPSTTEAFF
TGTGCCAGCTCAACGACAGGGCCATCGACCACTGAAGCTTTCTTT
>TRBD1|TRBJ1-6|TRBV11-1|.
CASSPDRDEPLHF
TGTGCCAGCAGCCCGGACAGGGATGAACCCCTCCACTTT
>.|TRBJ2-2|TRBV7-6|.
CASSPNTGELFF
TGTGCCAGCAGCCCAAACACCGGGGAGCTGTTTTTT